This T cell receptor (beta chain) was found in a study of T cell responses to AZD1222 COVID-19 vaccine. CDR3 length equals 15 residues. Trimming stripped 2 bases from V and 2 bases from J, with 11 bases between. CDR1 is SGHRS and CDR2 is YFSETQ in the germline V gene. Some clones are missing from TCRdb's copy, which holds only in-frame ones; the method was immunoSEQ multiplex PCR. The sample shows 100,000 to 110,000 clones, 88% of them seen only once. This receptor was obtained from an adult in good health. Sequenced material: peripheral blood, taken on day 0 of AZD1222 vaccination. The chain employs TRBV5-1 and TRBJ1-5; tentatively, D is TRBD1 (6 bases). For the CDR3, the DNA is TGCGCCAGCAGCTTACAGGGTATAGGCAATCAGCCCCAGCATTTT. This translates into CASSLQGIGNQPQHF.